Described below is a single T cell receptor (beta chain) sequence and its context. Its target antigen remains unknown. Per-base qualities were not stored, and no clone one base away is much larger. This specimen belongs to a study of T cell changes during pregnancy in multiple sclerosis (dated by TCRdb to 2018 to 2020). Study-wide context: The study examined how the T cell repertoire changed over the course of pregnancy in women with multiple sclerosis.

Libraries were constructed by the immunoSEQ multiplex PCR assay. TCRdb stores this immuneACCESS table with in-frame sequences only. Part of the clones is absent; in the studies checked, under half of the shortfall reflects unresolved V genes, and no reason is known for the rest. The sample table contains approximately 99,000 clones; only one count was recorded for 90% of them. The ten top clones hold just over 0.75% of the sample. The cysteine opens and the phenylalanine closes a CDR3 of 12 amino acids. Only the CDR3 DNA is retained, 36 bases long and in frame from the first base. Taken from the germline V gene, the CDR1 and CDR2 loops are MGHRA and YSYEKL. A distance of 7 bases separates the germline ends of V and J, which lose 0 bases and 8 bases respectively.

The TCR originated in a female donor in good health, enrolled as a control in a pregnancy study. The sample in question was peripheral blood, obtained in the second trimester of pregnancy. This chain is built from TRBV4-1 and TRBJ1-2; no D gene call is confident. The CDR3 corresponds to CASSQEGWGYTF. In nucleotides, the sequence is TGCGCCAGCAGCCAAGAGGGCTGGGGCTACACCTTC.